The present entry profiles one T cell receptor beta chain with its context. The sample comes from a study of blood T cell repertoires in COVID-19. Study summary: The study drew acute and convalescent COVID-19 samples from the United States, Italy and Spain.

V lost 4 bases and J 4 bases, leaving 11 bases between the germline ends. The CDR3 is made up of 13 amino acids. How the authors handled the data: From reference gene primer amplification, estimates of nucleated cell counts were derived. Data came from immunoSEQ multiplex PCR; TCRdb stores just in-frame clones and leaves some out. V, J and clone size are taken as reported in that table, and D and trimming were inferred from the DNA itself. The table lists fewer than 350,000 clones, approximately 85% of them singletons, with 9% to 9.5% in the top ten. Input material: peripheral blood. This receptor was taken from a man aged 18 to 29 with active or convalescent COVID-19. This chain uses TRBV12-3 or TRBV12-4 with TRBJ2-7, with a possible D match to TRBD1 (6 bases). DNA of the CDR3: TGTGCCAGCAGTTCCCGACAGGTTTACGAGCAGTACTTC. It codes for CASSSRQVYEQYF.